The 23 T cell receptor beta chains presented below share a single source sample, sequenced in a study of cytomegalovirus exposure and HLA in healthy donors. Use of 60 Vbeta and 13 Jbeta primers characterized the PCR. TCRdb's table, derived via immunoSEQ multiplex PCR, lists solely in-frame clones and lacks some. The table has some 120,000 clones, around 75% seen once; the top ten hold about 0.92%. The specimen was PBMCs. These receptor sequences come from a woman in her 30s in good health and CMV-seronegative.

This chain connects TRBV13 to TRBJ2-5, with D possibly matching TRBD1 (6 bases). Germline CDR1 PRHDT, CDR2 FYEKMQ (reference sequence). The CDR3 runs to 16 residues. V dropped 5 bases and J dropped 5 bases, with 21 bases sitting between them. The DNA for the CDR3 is TGTGCCAGCAGCCTCCCTGGGCAATTTGGGGGCGAGACCCAGTACTTC. It codes for CASSLPGQFGGETQYF.

This clone was seen once. The J gene is TRBJ1-2, the V gene TRBV5-1, with a weak D call TRBD1 (6 bases). Looked up from germline, CDR1 is SGHRS and CDR2 is YFSETQ. The CDR3 consists of 15 residues. Trimming took 1 base from V and 1 from J, leaving 11 bases between them. This CDR3 reads CASSLTGSLNYGYTF. DNA for the CDR3: TGCGCCAGCAGCTTGACAGGGTCCCTTAACTATGGCTACACCTTC.

The gene calls are TRBV19 and TRBJ1-1; 7 bases match TRBD1. J gave up 3 bases and V 5 bases, and 3 bases lay outside the gene matches. This CDR3 has 13 residues. Germline CDR1 reads LNHDA; CDR2 reads SQIVND (reference sequence). The CDR3 loop reads CASSAGTDTEAFF. The DNA for the CDR3 is TGTGCCAGTAGTGCAGGGACAGACACTGAAGCTTTCTTT.

This chain connects TRBV19 to TRBJ1-2, with D hard to call. Trimming stripped 3 bases from V and 2 bases from J, with 10 bases between. The CDR3 runs to 14 residues. Germline lookup yields CDR1 LNHDA and CDR2 SQIVND (reference sequence). In nucleotides, the CDR3 is TGTGCCAGTAGTATCCCTAATACGAACTATGGCTACACCTTC. Its translation: CASSIPNTNYGYTF.

The table lists this clone with a few counts. V usage is TRBV6-5 and J usage is TRBJ2-1; 9 bases line up with TRBD1. The germline V gene encodes CDR1 MNHEY and CDR2 SVGAGI. There are 14 residues in the CDR3. After removal of 5 bases from V and 6 bases from J, the junction contained 5 bases not matched to a gene. CDR3 region: CASSRRTGANEQFF. DNA of the CDR3: TGTGCCAGCAGTAGAAGGACAGGGGCCAATGAGCAGTTCTTC.

V and J are TRBV6-5 and TRBJ2-7; a weak D match, TRBD2 (6 bases). Trimming took off 2 bases at V and 5 bases at J, with 16 bases between the two ends. Germline V lookup: CDR1 MNHEY, CDR2 SVGAGI. The CDR3 extends over 15 amino acids. The CDR3: CASSYQGVGTDEQYF. For the CDR3, the DNA is TGTGCCAGCAGTTACCAAGGGGTAGGGACTGACGAGCAGTACTTC.

The gene calls are TRBV30 and TRBJ1-4; a weak D match, TRBD1 (5 bases). Germline-derived CDR1 and CDR2 are GTSNPN and SVGIG (reference sequence). This CDR3 region has 15 residues. With 0 bases removed from V and 1 base from J, the gap between germline ends came to 9 bases. CDR3 bases: TGTGCCTGGAGTGTAAGGCAGGGAACTAATGAAAAACTGTTTTTT. This translates into CAWSVRQGTNEKLFF.

The chain has TRBV5-8 and TRBJ2-7, with 9 bases lining up with TRBD1. The germline CDR1 and CDR2 sequences are SGHTS and YDEGEE. V was pared by 2 bases and J by 3 bases, with 3 bases of the junction left unmatched. The CDR3 extends over 14 amino acids. In nucleotides, the CDR3 is TGTGCCAGCAGCTTAGGGACAGGGATCTACGAGCAGTACTTC. Encoded protein: CASSLGTGIYEQYF.

The J gene is TRBJ1-6, the V gene TRBV27; D not resolved. The CDR3 loop spans 13 amino acids. Germline-derived CDR1 and CDR2 are MNHEY and SMNVEV (reference sequence). V dropped 2 bases and J dropped 8 bases, with 7 bases sitting between them. The DNA for the CDR3 is TGTGCCAGCAGTTTAACCCGGGATTCACCCCTCCACTTT. As protein: CASSLTRDSPLHF.

This clone appeared a single time. The chain has TRBV5-4 and TRBJ1-3; D is ambiguous. Germline V lookup: CDR1 SGHNT, CDR2 YYREEE (reference sequence). V was pared by 1 base and J by 6 bases, with 11 bases between. This CDR3 has 14 amino acids. The CDR3 reads CASSLNSDSNTIYF. Written as DNA, the CDR3 is TGTGCCAGCAGCTTGAATTCCGACTCAAACACCATATATTTT.

CDR3 protein: CASSLRTGASGYTF. CDR3 nucleotide sequence: TGTGCCAGCAGCTTACGGACAGGGGCGAGTGGCTACACCTTC. The chain uses TRBV9 and TRBJ1-2, with TRBD1 matching 9 bases. Per the germline V gene, CDR1 is SGDLS and CDR2 is YYNGEE. The CDR3 has 14 residues. Losses at the gene ends were 4 bases for V and 7 bases for J; bases not matched to a gene: 8.

J is TRBJ1-2 and V is TRBV7-9; no reliable D call. In germline, CDR1 is SEHNR, CDR2 FQNEAQ (reference sequence). CDR3 size: 14 residues. Trimming left V 1 base short and J 7 bases short, with 13 bases between. CDR3 DNA sequence: TGTGCCAGCAGCTTAGGTCAGGCTTGGGCTGGCTACACCTTC. Its translation: CASSLGQAWAGYTF.

The V and J genes are TRBV6-1 and TRBJ1-2; D unresolved. Between the trimmed V and J ends, which lost 2 bases and 8 bases, there was a span of 18 bases. CDR1 and CDR2 (germline): MNHNS, SASEGT. The CDR3 consists of 15 residues. The CDR3 loop is CASSERVDGNPGYTF. The CDR3 DNA reads TGTGCCAGCAGTGAAAGGGTCGACGGGAATCCCGGCTACACCTTC.

The V and J genes are TRBV27 and TRBJ1-1; 9 bases are a match to TRBD1. CDR1 is MNHEY and CDR2 is SMNVEV in the germline V gene (reference sequence). V lost 10 bases, J lost 4 bases, and 7 bases stayed unmatched. There are 13 residues in the CDR3. The CDR3 bases are TGTGCCATCAAACCGACAGGGGGCACTGAAGCTTTCTTT. As protein: CAIKPTGGTEAFF.

This clone has a handful of counts. V gene TRBV5-1 combines with J gene TRBJ2-3; 13 nucleotides line up with TRBD2. CDR1 is SGHRS and CDR2 is YFSETQ in the germline V gene. The CDR3 covers 17 residues. After removal of 0 bases from V and 1 base from J, the junction contained 2 bases not matched to a gene. Written as DNA, the CDR3 is TGCGCCAGCAGCTTGGGGACTAGCGGGGGCGGCACAGATACGCAGTATTTT. It translates to CASSLGTSGGGTDTQYF.

This clone appeared once. The V call is TRBV6-5, the J call TRBJ1-1, with 8 bases matching TRBD1. Germline V gene sequence: CDR1 MNHEY, CDR2 SVGAGI. With V trimmed by 6 bases and J by 7 bases, 7 bases remained unmatched. This CDR3 has 13 amino acids. As DNA, the CDR3 is TGTGCCAGCAGCTCAGGGGGCGGAGGTGAAGCTTTCTTT. It yields the protein CASSSGGGGEAFF.

This chain joins TRBV7-9 and TRBJ2-1; a possible D gene is TRBD2 (5 bases). Germline values: CDR1 SEHNR, CDR2 FQNEAQ (reference sequence). Deletions cut 2 bases from V and 5 bases from J, with 7 bases between. The CDR3 spans 13 residues. CDR3 coding DNA: TGTGCCAGCAGCTTAAGCGGAAACAATGAGCAGTTCTTC. This codes for CASSLSGNNEQFF.

Written as DNA, the CDR3 is TGCAGCGTTGAAGATTCAATTCACACTGAAGCTTTCTTT. It codes for CSVEDSIHTEAFF. The V and J genes are TRBV29-1 and TRBJ1-1; D unresolved. Deletions cut 0 bases from V and 3 bases from J, with 8 bases between. Germline-derived CDR1 and CDR2 are SQVTM and ANQGSEA. The CDR3 is 13 residues long.

This chain uses TRBV7-2 with TRBJ2-7; weak D call: TRBD1 (6 bases). CDR3 length: 13 residues. Trimming shortened V by 3 bases and J by 5 bases, and 11 bases separated the two germline ends. Germline V lookup: CDR1 SGHTA, CDR2 FQGNSA. CDR3 bases: TGTGCCAGCAGCTTCGGGACAATGGACGAGCAGTACTTC. Translating gives CASSFGTMDEQYF.

The rearrangement uses TRBV7-2 and TRBJ1-2; 11 nucleotides align to TRBD1. V shed 6 bases and J 3 bases; nucleotides not matched to a gene: 6. The CDR3 runs 15 residues. CDR1 and CDR2 from the germline V gene are SGHTA and FQGNSA. CDR3 in DNA: TGTGCCAGCAGAACCGGGACAGGGGGATACTATGGCTACACCTTC. It codes for CASRTGTGGYYGYTF. Full variable domain (outside the CDR3, taken from reference TRBV7-2 and TRBJ1-2): GAGVSQSPSNKVTEKGKDVELRCDPISGHTALYWYRQSLGQGLEFLIYFQGNSAPDKSGLPSDRFSAERTGGSVSTLTIQRTQQEDSAVYLCASRTGTGGYYGYTFGSGTRLTVV.

There are a few counts of this clone. The chain carries TRBV18 and TRBJ1-1; TRBD1 agrees at 7 bases. Trimming cost V 5 bases and J 1 base; bases outside gene matches: 7. The CDR3 sequence is 15 residues long. Germline V CDR1 and CDR2: KGHSH, LQKENI. The CDR3 here is CASSKTGTANTEAFF. In DNA, the CDR3 is TGTGCCAGCTCAAAGACCGGGACAGCGAACACTGAAGCTTTCTTT.

The rearrangement joins TRBV18 to TRBJ2-3; tentatively, D is TRBD2 (6 bases). Trimming removed 3 bases at V and 0 bases at J, with 10 bases between. This CDR3 is built from 15 residues. CDR1 is KGHSH, CDR2 LQKENI, per germline. CDR3 nucleotides: TGTGCCAGCTCACCGGACTACCTAAGCACAGATACGCAGTATTTT. Translated, it gives CASSPDYLSTDTQYF. Variable domain in full (rest from reference TRBV18 and TRBJ2-3): NAGVMQNPRHLVRRRGQEARLRCSPMKGHSHVYWYRQLPEEGLKFMVYLQKENIIDESGMPKERFSAEFPKEGPSILRIQQVVRGDSAAYFCASSPDYLSTDTQYFGPGTRLTVL.

The chain combines TRBV18 with TRBJ1-1, with 9 bases matching TRBD1. This CDR3 region has 15 residues. V shed 3 bases, J shed 6 bases, and the junction held 8 bases outside the gene matches. Germline V gene sequence: CDR1 KGHSH, CDR2 LQKENI. The DNA for the CDR3 is TGTGCCAGCTCACCGGGGACAGGGAGGGTTTCTGAAGCTTTCTTT. Amino acids: CASSPGTGRVSEAFF.